What follows is one TCR beta chain and its context. As the sequencing template, cDNA was produced by extracting RNA and reverse transcribing it. Data came from immunoSEQ multiplex PCR; TCRdb stores just in-frame clones and leaves some out. The table has more than 200,000 clones, less than 45% seen once. This entry belongs to a study of CD8+ T cells in alopecia areata. Treatment defined: oral pan-JAK inhibitor, 5-10 mg twice daily. Alopecia areata patients provided lesional scalp punch biopsies and peripheral blood, both collected for the study. Germline V gene sequence: CDR1 KGHSH, CDR2 LQKENI. V lost 5 bases and J 4 bases, leaving 12 bases between the germline ends. This CDR3 is 14 amino acids long.

Sample: CD4+ T cells sorted from blood, taken between weeks 36 and 40, from a patient treated with tofacitinib. The J gene is TRBJ1-5, the V gene TRBV18; D remains ambiguous. This clonotype originated in a human donor with alopecia areata. The CDR3 here is CASSGSTVNQPQHF. In DNA, the CDR3 is TGTGCCAGCTCAGGGAGTACAGTTAATCAGCCCCAGCATTTT.